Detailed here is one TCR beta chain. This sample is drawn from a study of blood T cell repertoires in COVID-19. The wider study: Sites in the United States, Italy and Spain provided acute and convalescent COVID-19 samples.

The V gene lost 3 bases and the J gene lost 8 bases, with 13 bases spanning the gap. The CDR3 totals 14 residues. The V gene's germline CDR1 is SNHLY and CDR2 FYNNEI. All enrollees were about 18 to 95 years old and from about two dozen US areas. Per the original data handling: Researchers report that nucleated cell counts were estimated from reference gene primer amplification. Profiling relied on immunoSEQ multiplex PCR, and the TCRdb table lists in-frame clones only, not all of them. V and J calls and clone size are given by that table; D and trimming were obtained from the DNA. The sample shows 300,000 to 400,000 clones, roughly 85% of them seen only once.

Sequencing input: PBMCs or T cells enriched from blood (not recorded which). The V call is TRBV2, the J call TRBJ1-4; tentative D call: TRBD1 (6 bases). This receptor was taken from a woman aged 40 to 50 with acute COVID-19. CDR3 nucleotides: TGTGCCAGCAGTGATGGTAGGGGGGGAGAAAAACTGTTTTTT. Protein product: CASSDGRGGEKLFF.